The clone carrying this T cell receptor beta chain was seen only a few times. What it binds is not known. This record belongs to a study of identical twins. Whole-study results and caveats: Partial confounding of zero-insertion analyses by invariant MAIT and iNKT cells was possible.

MiXCR, applied by TCRdb to the 5' RACE reads, yields one record per CDR3 protein. The sample carries 500,000 to 650,000 distinct CDR3 sequences, roughly 7.2% recorded once. These same records also appear under a second study, on yellow fever vaccine responses in identical twins.

The TCR comes from a young woman in good health. Sequencing input: PBMCs.

The CDR3 region is CASSSLGTKSYNEQFF. As DNA, the CDR3 is TGTGCCAGCAGCTCTCTGGGGACTAAGAGCTACAATGAGCAGTTCTTC. The chain has TRBV3-1 and TRBJ2-1, with TRBD2 matching 7 bases. Looked up from germline, CDR1 is LGHDT and CDR2 is YNNKEL (reference sequence). The CDR3 sequence is 16 residues long. The J segment lost 3 bases and the V segment lost 5 bases, leaving 10 bases of the junction unmatched.